These 14 T cell receptor beta chains originate from one sample sequenced in a study of OX40 agonist ivuxolimab in advanced cancers. Method: immunoSEQ multiplex PCR; TCRdb's copy keeps in-frame clones and lacks some. The repertoire holds about 64,000 clones, with about 80% as singletons. The specimen comprised CD4+ or CD8+ T cells sorted from blood, sampled in a trial of the OX40 agonist ivuxolimab. The receptors come from an adult with an advanced solid tumor such as melanoma, head and neck, liver or kidney cancer.

The chain employs TRBV13 and TRBJ2-3; no definite D call. There are 13 residues in the CDR3. Germline V lookup: CDR1 PRHDT, CDR2 FYEKMQ (reference sequence). The germline V and J ends were trimmed by 5 bases and 6 bases, with 12 bases remaining between them. The CDR3 sequence is CASSPPWSDTQYF. The CDR3 DNA is TGTGCCAGCAGCCCCCCATGGTCGGATACGCAGTATTTT.

The chain carries TRBV23-1 and TRBJ1-2; D gene ambiguous. TRBV23-1 is treated as an ORF (open reading frame) with a function not yet certain. Trimming removed 2 bases from V and 4 bases from J, with 8 bases in between. The CDR3 has 13 residues. CDR3 sequence (DNA): TGCGCCAGCAGTCAAAATCCAGGCTATGGCTACACCTTC. Its protein product is CASSQNPGYGYTF.

V and J are TRBV7-3 and TRBJ2-7; 11 bases agree with TRBD2. Germline V gives CDR1 SGHTA, CDR2 FQGTGA. The CDR3 runs 15 residues. V shed 2 bases, J shed 4 bases, and the junction held 4 bases outside the gene matches. The CDR3 sequence is CASSLLAGGGYEQYF. The CDR3 DNA reads as TGTGCCAGCAGCTTACTAGCGGGGGGTGGATACGAGCAGTACTTC.

The chain employs TRBV7-9 and TRBJ2-7; D not certain. Germline loops: CDR1 SEHNR, CDR2 FQNEAQ (reference sequence). V was cut by 3 bases and J by 2 bases, with 8 bases left in between. This CDR3 contains 13 residues. The chain's CDR3 is CASSLSDPYEQYF. As DNA, the CDR3 is TGTGCCAGCAGCTTGTCTGATCCCTACGAGCAGTACTTC. The whole variable domain, filled in from reference TRBV7-9 and TRBJ2-7, reads DTGVSQNPRHKITKRGQNVTFRCDPISEHNRLYWYRQTLGQGPEFLTYFQNEAQLEKSRLLSDRFSAERPKGSFSTLEIQRTEQGDSAMYLCASSLSDPYEQYFGPGTRLTVT.

The chain couples TRBV6-1 to TRBJ2-7; 12 nucleotides match TRBD2. Germline V lookup: CDR1 MNHNS, CDR2 SASEGT. This CDR3 has 14 residues. Trimming at V came to 7 bases and at J to 2 bases, leaving 3 bases not matched to a gene. The CDR3 DNA follows: TGTGCCAGCAATCTAGCGGGAGGGGCCTACGAGCAGTACTTC. It codes for CASNLAGGAYEQYF.

The genes are TRBV5-6 and TRBJ1-2, with D tentatively TRBD1 (5 bases). There are 13 residues in the CDR3. Germline V gene data show CDR1 as SGHDT and CDR2 as YYEEEE. Trimming removed 1 base from V and 5 bases from J, with 9 bases in between. DNA of the CDR3: TGTGCCAGCAGCTTGTATGGGGGATATGGCTACACCTTC. Its translation is CASSLYGGYGYTF.

V is TRBV28 and J is TRBJ1-5; unclear D gene. The germline V gene encodes CDR1 MDHEN and CDR2 SYDVKM. This CDR3 is 15 amino acids long. Trimming took off 4 bases at V and 7 bases at J, with 17 bases between the two ends. The chain's CDR3 is CASSSSDGPHQPQHF. The CDR3 nucleotides are TGTGCCAGCAGTTCCTCCGACGGGCCTCACCAGCCCCAGCATTTT.

This clone has a handful of counts. The J gene is TRBJ1-5, the V gene TRBV19; D call uncertain. This CDR3 spans 13 amino acids. Germline-derived CDR1 and CDR2 are LNHDA and SQIVND (reference sequence). V was trimmed by 5 bases and J by 1 base, leaving 6 bases between them. The CDR3 spells CASSPDSNQPQHF. CDR3 nucleotide sequence: TGTGCCAGTAGTCCGGACAGCAATCAGCCCCAGCATTTT.

The chain employs TRBV6-5 and TRBJ1-3; no definite D call. V was clipped by 5 bases and J by 0 bases, with 11 bases between them. The germline gives CDR1 MNHEY, CDR2 SVGAGI. This CDR3 comprises 15 residues. CDR3 in amino acids: CASSPNRVSGNTIYF. CDR3 nucleotides: TGTGCCAGCAGTCCTAATAGAGTCTCTGGAAACACCATATATTTT.

This chain's CDR3 is CASSPTSGDSYEQYF. The CDR3 coding sequence is TGTGCCAGCAGCCCAACTAGCGGGGACTCCTACGAGCAGTACTTC. This chain uses TRBV6-6 with TRBJ2-7; the match to TRBD2 covers 10 bases. V was clipped by 6 bases and J by 0 bases; unmatched bases: 5. This CDR3 contains 15 residues. Per the germline V gene, CDR1 is MNHNY and CDR2 is SVGAGI (reference sequence).

The CDR3: CASRQVEGNSPLHF. The CDR3 region has the DNA TGCGCCAGCAGACAGGTCGAGGGGAATTCACCCCTCCACTTT. V usage is TRBV10-2 and J usage is TRBJ1-6; perhaps TRBD1 as D (5 bases). CDR1 and CDR2 from the germline V gene are WSHSY and SAAADI. CDR3 length: 14 residues. Trimming stripped 6 bases from V and 7 bases from J, with 13 bases between.

This clone was observed once. The J gene is TRBJ2-3, the V gene TRBV11-2, with 10 nucleotides matching TRBD2. CDR1 is SGHAT and CDR2 is FQNNGV in the germline V gene. Trimming at V came to 4 bases and at J to 0 bases, leaving 13 bases not matched to a gene. CDR3 length: 19 amino acids. CDR3 bases: TGTGCCAGCAGCTCGGTCAAGAGCGGGGGGGCCTCTAGCACAGATACGCAGTATTTT. This sequence encodes CASSSVKSGGASSTDTQYF.

This chain uses TRBV11-1 with TRBJ2-5; weak D call: TRBD1 (6 bases). CDR1 and CDR2 from the germline V gene are SGHAT and FQDESV (reference sequence). This CDR3 comprises 12 residues. V gave up 5 bases and J gave up 5 bases, with 9 bases separating them. DNA of the CDR3: TGTGCCAGCAGCCCTAGGGGGGAGACCCAGTACTTC. Residues: CASSPRGETQYF.

The gene calls are TRBV5-1 and TRBJ2-3; 9 bases are shared with TRBD2. The CDR3 is made up of 16 amino acids. Germline values: CDR1 SGHRS, CDR2 YFSETQ. V shed 0 bases, J shed 1 base, and the junction held 3 bases outside the gene matches. The DNA for the CDR3 is TGCGCCAGCAGCTTGGGGGCTAGCGGGGGCACAGATACGCAGTATTTT. Encoded protein: CASSLGASGGTDTQYF.